The TCR beta chain described here comes from a study of blood T cell repertoires in COVID-19 (dated by TCRdb to about 2020). Study-level background: Samples covering the acute and convalescent phases of COVID-19 were provided by collaborators in the United States, Italy and Spain. The prospective study material was composed of cDNA or gDNA derived from T cells, B-cell-depleted T cells, or PBMCs. Subjects who had been exposed to COVID-19, were actively infected with it, or had recovered from it provided the deeply sampled blood TCRbeta repertoires that made up the dataset. A freely available public database, intended as a resource for researchers studying the immune response to SARS-CoV-2, is where the repertoires were released. Samples came from the ongoing ImmuneRACE study (first 160 participants) plus 1,254 subjects from 6 global collaborators. The sample metadata nearly always contained a de-identified subject ID, COVID-19 status, age in years and sex. HLA class I and class II types, where available, came from metadata supplied by the sample provider rather than from assay-based typing. Results the study describes overall, beyond this receptor: Clinical and demographic metadata were provided uncurated, with the amount varying by source and participant.

Collaborating institutions collected whole blood in K2EDTA tubes following their own protocols. Collaborator samples were shipped for TCRbeta analysis as frozen whole blood, isolated PBMCs, or DNA extracted from either sample type. At the junction V is shortened by 5 bases and J by 5 bases, with 10 bases in between. In the germline V gene (reference sequence), CDR1 corresponds to SEHNR and CDR2 to FQNEAQ. Its CDR3 holds 12 amino acids, cysteine through phenylalanine. Just CDR3 DNA is preserved here, 36 bases in frame from base 1. A remark on this clone: This receptor's antigen is unknown. Per-base qualities were not stored, and no clone one base away is much larger.

The immunoSEQ Assay, a bias-controlled multiplex PCR, was used to amplify TCRbeta CDR3 regions from genomic DNA. For the original study's pipeline: The number of nucleated cells in each sample was estimated from the amplification of reference gene primers within the assay. Sequence reads were collapsed and filtered to measure the absolute abundance of every unique TCRbeta CDR3 rearrangement. Productive Simpson clonality was computed per sample as the square root of Simpson's diversity index over productive rearrangements. The table comes from immuneACCESS by way of TCRdb, which keeps in-frame sequences with V and J called. Part of the clones is missing from these tables; in studies checked, under half for an unresolved V gene and the rest for unknown reasons. V and J calls and clone size follow that table, whereas D and trimming were derived from the DNA. This sample is represented by about 13,000 clones; roughly 84% of them were singletons. The ten top clones hold roughly 2.7% of the sample.

Sequenced: peripheral blood. Recombination connected TRBV7-9 to TRBJ2-7; the D gene lacks a confident call. The TCR sequence derives from a human donor in a cohort sampled during active COVID-19. The CDR3 reads CASSPIPDEQYF. In nucleotides, the sequence is TGTGCCAGCAGCCCCATCCCGGACGAGCAGTACTTC.